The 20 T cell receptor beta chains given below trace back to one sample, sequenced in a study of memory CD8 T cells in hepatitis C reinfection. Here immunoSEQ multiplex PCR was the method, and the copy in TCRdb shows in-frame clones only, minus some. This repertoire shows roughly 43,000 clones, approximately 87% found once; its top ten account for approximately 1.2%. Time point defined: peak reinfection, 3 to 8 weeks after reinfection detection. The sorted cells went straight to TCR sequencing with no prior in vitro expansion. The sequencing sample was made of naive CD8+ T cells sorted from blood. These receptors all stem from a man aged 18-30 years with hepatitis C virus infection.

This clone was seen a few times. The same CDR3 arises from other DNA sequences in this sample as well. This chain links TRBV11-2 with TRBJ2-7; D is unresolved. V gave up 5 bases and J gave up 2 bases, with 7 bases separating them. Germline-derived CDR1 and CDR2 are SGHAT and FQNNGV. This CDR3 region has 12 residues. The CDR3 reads CASSPSAYEQYF. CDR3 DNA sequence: TGTGCCAGCAGCCCCTCGGCCTACGAGCAGTACTTC.

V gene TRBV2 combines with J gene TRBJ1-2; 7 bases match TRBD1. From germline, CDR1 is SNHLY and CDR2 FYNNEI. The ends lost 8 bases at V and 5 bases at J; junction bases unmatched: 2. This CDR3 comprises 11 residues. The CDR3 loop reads CASQGQYGYTF. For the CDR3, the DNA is TGTGCCAGCCAGGGACAGTATGGCTACACCTTC.

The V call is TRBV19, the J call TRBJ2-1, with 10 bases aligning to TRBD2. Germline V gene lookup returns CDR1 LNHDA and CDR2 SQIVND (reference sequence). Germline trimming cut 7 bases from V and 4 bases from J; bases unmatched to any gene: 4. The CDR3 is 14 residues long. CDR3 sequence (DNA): TGTGCCAGTACCCTGACTAGCGGGTACAATGAGCAGTTCTTC. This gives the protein CASTLTSGYNEQFF.

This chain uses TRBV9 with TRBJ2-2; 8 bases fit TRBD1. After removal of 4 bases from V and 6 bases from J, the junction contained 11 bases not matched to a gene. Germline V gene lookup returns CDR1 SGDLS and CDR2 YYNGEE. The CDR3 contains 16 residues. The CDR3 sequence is CASSISGQGLAGELFF. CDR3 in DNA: TGTGCCAGCAGCATCTCCGGACAGGGATTAGCCGGGGAGCTGTTTTTT.

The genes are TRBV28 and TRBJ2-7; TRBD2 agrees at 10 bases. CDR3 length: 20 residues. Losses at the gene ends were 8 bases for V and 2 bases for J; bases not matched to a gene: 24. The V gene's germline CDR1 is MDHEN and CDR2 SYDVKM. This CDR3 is CASSPRTARTSGPTTYEQYF. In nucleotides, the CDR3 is TGTGCCAGCTCCCCTCGTACCGCGAGGACTAGCGGTCCAACCACCTACGAGCAGTACTTC.

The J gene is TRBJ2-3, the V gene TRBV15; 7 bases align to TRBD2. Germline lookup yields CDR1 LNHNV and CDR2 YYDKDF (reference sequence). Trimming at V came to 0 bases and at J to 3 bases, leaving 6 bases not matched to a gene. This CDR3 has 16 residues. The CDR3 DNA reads TGTGCCACCAGCAGAGACACTAGCGTGTTAACAGATACGCAGTATTTT. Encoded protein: CATSRDTSVLTDTQYF.

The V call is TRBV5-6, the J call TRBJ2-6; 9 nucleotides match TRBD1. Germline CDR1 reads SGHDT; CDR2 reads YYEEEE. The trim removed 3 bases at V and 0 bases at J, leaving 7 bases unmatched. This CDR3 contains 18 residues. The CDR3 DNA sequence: TGTGCCAGCAGCTCGGGGGGACAGGGATACTCTGGGGCCAACGTCCTGACTTTC. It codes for CASSSGGQGYSGANVLTF. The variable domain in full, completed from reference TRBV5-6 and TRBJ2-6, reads DAGVTQSPTHLIKTRGQQVTLRCSPKSGHDTVSWYQQALGQGPQFIFQYYEEEERQRGNFPDRFSGHQFPNYSSELNVNALLLGDSALYLCASSSGGQGYSGANVLTFGAGSRLTVL.

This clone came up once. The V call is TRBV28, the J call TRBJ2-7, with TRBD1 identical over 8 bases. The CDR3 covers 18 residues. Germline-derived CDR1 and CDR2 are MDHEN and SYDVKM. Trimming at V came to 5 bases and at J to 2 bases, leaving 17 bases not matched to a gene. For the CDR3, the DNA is TGTGCCAGCAGTAGGACAGGGCTGAGAATCCCTAACACCTACGAGCAGTACGTC. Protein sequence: CASSRTGLRIPNTYEQYV.

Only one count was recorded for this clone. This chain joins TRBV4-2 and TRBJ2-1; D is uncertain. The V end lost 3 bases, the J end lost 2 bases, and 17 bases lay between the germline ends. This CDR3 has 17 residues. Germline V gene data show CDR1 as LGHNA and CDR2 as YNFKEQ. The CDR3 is CASSQAITGNAYNEQFF. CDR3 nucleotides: TGTGCCAGCAGCCAGGCTATCACGGGTAACGCCTACAATGAGCAGTTCTTC.

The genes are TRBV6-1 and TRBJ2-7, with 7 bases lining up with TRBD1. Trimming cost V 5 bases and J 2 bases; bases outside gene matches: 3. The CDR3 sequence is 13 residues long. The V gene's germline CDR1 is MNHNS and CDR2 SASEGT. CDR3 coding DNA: TGTGCCAGCAGTCCCGGGACAGCCTACGAGCAGTACGTC. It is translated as CASSPGTAYEQYV.

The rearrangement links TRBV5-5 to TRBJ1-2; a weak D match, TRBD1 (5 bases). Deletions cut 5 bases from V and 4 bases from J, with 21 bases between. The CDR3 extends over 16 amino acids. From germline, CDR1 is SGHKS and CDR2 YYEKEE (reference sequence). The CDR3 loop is CASSLSDPPGGYGYTF. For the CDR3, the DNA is TGTGCCAGCAGTCTCTCCGACCCGCCCGGGGGCTATGGCTACACCTTC.

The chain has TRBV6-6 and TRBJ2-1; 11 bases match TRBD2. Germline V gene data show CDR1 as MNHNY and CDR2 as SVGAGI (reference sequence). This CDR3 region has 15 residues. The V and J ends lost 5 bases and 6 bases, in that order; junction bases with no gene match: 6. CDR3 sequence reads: CASSRLAGIRNEQFF. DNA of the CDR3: TGTGCCAGCAGTAGACTAGCGGGAATTCGCAATGAGCAGTTCTTC.

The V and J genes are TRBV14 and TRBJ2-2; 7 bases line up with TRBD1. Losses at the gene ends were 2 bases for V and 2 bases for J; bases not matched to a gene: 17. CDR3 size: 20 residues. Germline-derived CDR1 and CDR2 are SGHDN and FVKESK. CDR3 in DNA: TGTGCCAGCAGCCAAATTCCAGGTAGAGGGACAGAAATTAACACCGGGGAGCTGTTTTTT. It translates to CASSQIPGRGTEINTGELFF.

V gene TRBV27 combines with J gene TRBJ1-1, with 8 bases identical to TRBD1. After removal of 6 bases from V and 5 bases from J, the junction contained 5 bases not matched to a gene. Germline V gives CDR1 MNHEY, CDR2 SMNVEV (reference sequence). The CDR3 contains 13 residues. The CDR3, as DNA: TGTGCCAGCAGCCGGACAGGGCGGACTGAAGCTTTCTTT. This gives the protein CASSRTGRTEAFF.

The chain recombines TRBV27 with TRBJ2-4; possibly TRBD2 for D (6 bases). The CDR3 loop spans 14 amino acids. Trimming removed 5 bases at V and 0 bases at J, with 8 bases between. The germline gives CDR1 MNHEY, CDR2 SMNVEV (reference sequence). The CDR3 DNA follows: TGTGCCAGCAGTGGGGACTTAGCCAAAAACATTCAGTACTTC. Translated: CASSGDLAKNIQYF.

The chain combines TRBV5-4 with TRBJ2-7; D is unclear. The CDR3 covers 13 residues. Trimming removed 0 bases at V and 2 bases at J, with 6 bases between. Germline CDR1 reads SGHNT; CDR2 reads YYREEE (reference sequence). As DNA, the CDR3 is TGTGCCAGCAGCTTGGAGCAGGCCTACGAGCAGTACTTC. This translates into CASSLEQAYEQYF.

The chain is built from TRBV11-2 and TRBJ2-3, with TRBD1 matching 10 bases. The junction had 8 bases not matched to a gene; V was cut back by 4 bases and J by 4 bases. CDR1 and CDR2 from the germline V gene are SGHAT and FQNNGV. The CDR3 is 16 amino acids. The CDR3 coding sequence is TGTGCCAGCAGCTCCACGACAGGGGGCCCCGCAGATACGCAGTATTTT. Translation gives CASSSTTGGPADTQYF.

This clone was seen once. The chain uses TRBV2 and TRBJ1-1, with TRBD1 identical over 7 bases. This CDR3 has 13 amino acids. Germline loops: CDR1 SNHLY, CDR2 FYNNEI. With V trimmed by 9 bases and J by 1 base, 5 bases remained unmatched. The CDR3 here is CARGGSGNTEAFF. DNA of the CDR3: TGTGCCAGAGGGGGCTCGGGGAACACTGAAGCTTTCTTT.

Here the CDR3 reads CASSSEREVSYEQYF. The CDR3 region has the DNA TGTGCCAGCAGTTCCGAGCGGGAGGTCTCCTACGAGCAGTACTTC. The gene calls are TRBV28 and TRBJ2-7; 9 bases are shared with TRBD2. The junction had 4 bases not matched to a gene; V was cut back by 4 bases and J by 0 bases. The CDR3 extends over 15 amino acids. Germline V gene sequence: CDR1 MDHEN, CDR2 SYDVKM.

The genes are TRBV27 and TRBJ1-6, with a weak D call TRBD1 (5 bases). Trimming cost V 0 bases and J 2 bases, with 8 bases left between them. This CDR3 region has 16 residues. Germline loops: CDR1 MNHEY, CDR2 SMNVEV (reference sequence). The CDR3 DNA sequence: TGTGCCAGCAGTTTATCAGGGGATCCCTATAATTCACCCCTCCACTTT. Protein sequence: CASSLSGDPYNSPLHF.